This T cell receptor (beta chain) emerged from a study of T cells in Graves' hyperthyroidism and ophthalmopathy. Study-wide background: At initial diagnosis, before any treatment had begun, peripheral blood was obtained. Findings and limits, study-wide: Expanded thyroid clonotypes (above 0.001) were mostly also found in blood. Model predictions of ophthalmopathy came a median about 6.3 months before onset.

CDR1 and CDR2 (germline): SGHDT, YYEEEE. The CDR3 has 15 residues. V shed 3 bases and J shed 0 bases, with 13 bases lying between them. This clonotype was counted many times. No antigen is known for it. It was RNA transcripts that yielded the amplified TCR beta CDR3 regions. HTBI primers were employed in a first-round RT-PCR of the TCR CDR3. A single record per CDR3 protein comes from TCRdb applying MiXCR to the multiplex PCR reads. The table includes 300,000 to 400,000 distinct CDR3 sequences, approximately 13% detected once. The authors obtained PBMCs from around 11 ml of fresh peripheral blood. The clonotype comes from a woman aged 60 to 75 with Graves' hyperthyroidism. Material: blood. V is TRBV5-6 and J is TRBJ2-7; D may be TRBD2 (6 bases). CDR3 DNA sequence: TGTGCCAGCAGCTGGAGGGGTAGGGGCTCCTACGAGCAGTACTTC. Translation: CASSWRGRGSYEQYF.